Following are 18 T cell receptor beta chains from one sample sequenced in a study of T cells in narcolepsy. Data came from immunoSEQ multiplex PCR; TCRdb stores just in-frame clones and leaves some out. Of under 35,000 clones in the sample, roughly four fifths are singletons; the top ten hold approximately 0.66%. Material for sequencing was memory (CD45RA-) CD4+ T cells from blood. Receptor source: a human donor in good health.

This clone showed up just a few times. The chain carries TRBV30 and TRBJ1-1; D unresolved. Germline V gene sequence: CDR1 GTSNPN, CDR2 SVGIG (reference sequence). V was clipped by 2 bases and J by 1 base, with 5 bases between them. The CDR3 runs to 12 residues. The CDR3: CAWSQANTEAFF. DNA for the CDR3: TGTGCCTGGAGTCAGGCGAACACTGAAGCTTTCTTT. The full variable domain, its missing parts supplied by reference TRBV30 and TRBJ1-1, is SQTIHQWPATLVQPVGSPLSLECTVEGTSNPNLYWYRQAAGRGLQLLFYSVGIGQISSEVPQNLSASRPQDRQFILSSKKLLLSDSGFYLCAWSQANTEAFFGQGTRLTVV.

V is TRBV6-1 and J is TRBJ2-6; D is tentatively TRBD1 or TRBD2 (5 bases each). Trimming cost V 4 bases and J 1 base, with 8 bases left between them. Germline-derived CDR1 and CDR2 are MNHNS and SASEGT. The CDR3 covers 15 residues. The CDR3 is CASSGGVSGANVLTF. Written as DNA, the CDR3 is TGTGCCAGCAGTGGAGGGGTATCTGGGGCCAACGTCCTGACTTTC.

As DNA, the CDR3 is TGCGCCAGCAGCCCAAGACCCAACACAGATACGCAGTATTTT. This translates into CASSPRPNTDTQYF. The V gene is TRBV5-1, the J gene TRBJ2-3, with D unresolved. The length of the CDR3 is 14 residues. Germline V lookup: CDR1 SGHRS, CDR2 YFSETQ. The V end was cut by 4 bases, the J end by 2 bases, with 11 bases between.

This chain joins TRBV7-6 and TRBJ1-4, with a weak D call TRBD1 (6 bases). There are 15 residues in the CDR3. Trimming removed 4 bases at V and 7 bases at J, with 16 bases between. CDR1 is SGHVS, CDR2 FNYEAQ, per germline. Here the CDR3 reads CASSSGQPGSEKLFF. The CDR3 region has the DNA TGTGCCAGCAGCTCTGGACAGCCGGGGTCTGAAAAACTGTTTTTT.

This chain links TRBV30 with TRBJ1-4; D is unresolved. V gave up 0 bases and J gave up 7 bases, with 12 bases separating them. Germline lookup yields CDR1 GTSNPN and CDR2 SVGIG (reference sequence). The CDR3 extends over 14 amino acids. CDR3 DNA: TGTGCCTGGAGTGTACGAGGGCCGGGTGAAAAACTGTTTTTT. It encodes CAWSVRGPGEKLFF.

This sequence joins TRBV28 and TRBJ1-2, with 8 bases lining up with TRBD1. CDR1 and CDR2 (germline): MDHEN, SYDVKM. Trimming cost V 6 bases and J 9 bases; bases outside gene matches: 12. This CDR3 spans 14 amino acids. As DNA, the CDR3 is TGTGCCAGCAGGCCCCCCGGGACAGGCTACAGCTACACCTTC. It codes for CASRPPGTGYSYTF.

This chain's CDR3 is CASSRWVLGEKLFF. The CDR3 DNA reads as TGTGCCAGCAGCCGATGGGTCCTTGGAGAAAAACTGTTTTTT. The genes are TRBV6-6 and TRBJ1-4; D is undetermined. V lost 6 bases and J lost 8, with 16 bases in between. The CDR3 totals 14 residues. Germline-derived CDR1 and CDR2 are MNHNY and SVGAGI (reference sequence).

The V call is TRBV7-9, the J call TRBJ1-5; unclear D gene. The length of the CDR3 is 14 residues. Germline V lookup: CDR1 SEHNR, CDR2 FQNEAQ (reference sequence). The germline V and J ends were trimmed by 5 bases and 1 base, with 9 bases remaining between them. CDR3 coding DNA: TGTGCCAGCAGCCATGCGGGGAGCAATCAGCCCCAGCATTTT. Amino acid sequence: CASSHAGSNQPQHF.

This clone was observed a few times. The chain is built from TRBV5-6 and TRBJ2-5; perhaps TRBD1 as D (6 bases). Germline assignment: CDR1 SGHDT and CDR2 YYEEEE. The CDR3 is made up of 14 amino acids. V was shortened by 8 bases and J by 5 bases, with 19 bases between the two germline ends. The CDR3 loop reads CASFAGERGETQYF. For the CDR3, the DNA is TGTGCCAGTTTTGCCGGGGAAAGGGGGGAGACCCAGTACTTC. Full variable domain (rest looked up from reference TRBV5-6 and TRBJ2-5): DAGVTQSPTHLIKTRGQQVTLRCSPKSGHDTVSWYQQALGQGPQFIFQYYEEEERQRGNFPDRFSGHQFPNYSSELNVNALLLGDSALYLCASFAGERGETQYFGPGTRLLVL.

The genes are TRBV4-2 and TRBJ2-3; D perhaps matches TRBD2 (7 bases). CDR1 and CDR2 from the germline V gene are LGHNA and YNFKEQ. The CDR3 spans 17 residues. V was trimmed by 0 bases and J by 7 bases, leaving 20 bases between them. The DNA for the CDR3 is TGTGCCAGCAGCCAAGAATTTGGGGGGGCGAGGTTGAATACGCAGTATTTT. Translation gives CASSQEFGGARLNTQYF.

The rearrangement links TRBV29-1 to TRBJ1-2, with D maybe TRBD1 (6 bases). Germline lookup yields CDR1 SQVTM and CDR2 ANQGSEA. This CDR3 contains 17 residues. Trimming cost V 3 bases and J 0 bases, with 20 bases left between them. The DNA for the CDR3 is TGCAGCGTTGAGACAGGCGGTTCCCTCCAAGCTAACTATGGCTACACCTTC. As protein: CSVETGGSLQANYGYTF.

The chain joins TRBV6-1 to TRBJ1-1, with 9 bases that match TRBD1. V was clipped by 8 bases and J by 5 bases; unmatched bases: 6. The CDR3 spans 13 residues. The V gene's germline CDR1 is MNHNS and CDR2 SASEGT. CDR3 bases: TGTGCCAGCCCGGGACAGGGTGTAACTGAAGCTTTCTTT. It translates to CASPGQGVTEAFF.

There are a few counts of this clone. The chain recombines TRBV6-5 with TRBJ1-2; a weak D match, TRBD1 (6 bases). Trimming removed 6 bases from V and 2 bases from J, with 10 bases in between. This CDR3 spans 13 amino acids. Germline assignment: CDR1 MNHEY and CDR2 SVGAGI. This chain's CDR3 is CASRRGGNYGYTF. CDR3 bases: TGTGCCAGCAGAAGGGGGGGAAACTATGGCTACACCTTC.

For this clone: The sample holds other DNA sequences that translate to the same CDR3. The CDR3, as DNA: TGTGCCAGTAGTATTCCGCAGGGTGACAGCAATCAGCCCCAGCATTTT. Translating gives CASSIPQGDSNQPQHF. The rearrangement uses TRBV19 and TRBJ1-5, with D perhaps TRBD1 (5 bases). This CDR3 region has 16 residues. Trimming took off 3 bases at V and 1 base at J, with 13 bases between the two ends. Germline loops: CDR1 LNHDA, CDR2 SQIVND (reference sequence).

With respect to this clone: This CDR3 is missing its conserved last phenylalanine or tryptophan, likely due to a read error. The gene calls are TRBV7-2 and TRBJ2-7; D might be TRBD2 (6 bases). The CDR3 consists of 14 residues. V lost 5 bases to trimming and J lost 7 bases, with 18 bases between them. Germline V CDR1 and CDR2: SGHTA, FQGNSA. CDR3 DNA: TGTGCCAGCAGCCCTGACGGGGTGGCGGGGGAGCAGTACGGC. Encoded protein: CASSPDGVAGEQYG.

This clone has a single count. The rearrangement joins TRBV19 to TRBJ1-5; D gene ambiguous. Per the germline V gene, CDR1 is LNHDA and CDR2 is SQIVND (reference sequence). This CDR3 is 15 amino acids long. V was cut by 3 bases and J by 1 base, with 10 bases left in between. CDR3 region: CASSIPAASNQPQHF. CDR3 DNA: TGTGCCAGTAGTATTCCGGCAGCCAGCAATCAGCCCCAGCATTTT.

This clone was detected only a few times. This chain uses TRBV6-5 with TRBJ1-1; possible D gene TRBD1, 5 bases. The V end lost 7 bases, the J end lost 6 bases, and 9 bases lay between the germline ends. This CDR3 region has 11 residues. Germline loops: CDR1 MNHEY, CDR2 SVGAGI. CDR3 residues: CASNGGSEAFF. CDR3 in DNA: TGTGCCAGCAACGGGGGGTCTGAAGCTTTCTTT.

V and J are TRBV5-1 and TRBJ2-7; 10 bases match TRBD1. The CDR3 has 15 amino acids. The germline V gene encodes CDR1 SGHRS and CDR2 YFSETQ. V dropped 4 bases and J dropped 7; count of bases not matched to a gene: 11. In DNA form, the CDR3 reads TGCGCCAGCAGCATAGGGGGACAGGGGAATAAGGAGCAGTACTTC. Its translation: CASSIGGQGNKEQYF.